Below, 5 T cell receptor beta chains from the same sample are listed, as sequenced in a study of beta chain features in type 1 diabetes. Study findings and constraints: All four CD4+ subsets of Type 1 diabetes patients contained TCRB CDR3s that were moderately but significantly shorter.

What these receptors recognize is not known. The entirety of the isolated RNA underwent reverse transcription, so expressed TCRB transcripts were sequenced. The table came from immunoSEQ multiplex PCR; TCRdb's copy has only in-frame clones and leaves some out. The sample records about 660,000 clones, 11% to 15% being singletons. Source material: naive CD4+ T cells from blood. These receptors all come from a man aged 18 to 29 with type 1 diabetes.

This clone was seen a handful of times. V usage is TRBV27 and J usage is TRBJ1-1; D might be TRBD1 (6 bases). The V end lost 3 bases, the J end lost 0 bases, and 11 bases lay between the germline ends. In germline, CDR1 is MNHEY, CDR2 SMNVEV (reference sequence). The CDR3 is made up of 15 amino acids. CDR3 DNA sequence: TGTGCCAGCAGTTTTGGACAGAGCCTGAACACTGAAGCTTTCTTT. Encoded protein: CASSFGQSLNTEAFF.

The rearrangement links TRBV7-2 to TRBJ2-3, with 9 bases aligning to TRBD1. The CDR3 is 16 amino acids. V was pared by 6 bases and J by 4 bases, with 11 bases of the junction left unmatched. Germline CDR1 is SGHTA and CDR2 is FQGNSA. The CDR3 DNA sequence: TGTGCCAGCAGACCACCGGGACAGGGATTTCCAGATACGCAGTATTTT. Protein sequence: CASRPPGQGFPDTQYF.

J is TRBJ1-6 and V is TRBV7-9, with 8 nucleotides matching TRBD1. Germline trimming cut 1 base from V and 8 bases from J; bases unmatched to any gene: 4. CDR3 length: 15 residues. Germline V gene lookup returns CDR1 SEHNR and CDR2 FQNEAQ (reference sequence). CDR3: CASSLVDRGYSPLHF. As DNA, the CDR3 is TGTGCCAGCAGCTTAGTCGACAGGGGATATTCACCCCTCCACTTT. Full variable domain (remainder filled in from reference TRBV7-9 and TRBJ1-6): DTGVSQNPRHKITKRGQNVTFRCDPISEHNRLYWYRQTLGQGPEFLTYFQNEAQLEKSRLLSDRFSAERPKGSFSTLEIQRTEQGDSAMYLCASSLVDRGYSPLHFGNGTRLTVT.

This clone was observed a few times. CDR3: CASSLRTSQYF. The CDR3 nucleotides read TGTGCCAGCAGCCTAAGGACTAGTCAGTATTTT. This chain joins TRBV28 and TRBJ2-3; 7 bases agree with TRBD2. Per the germline V gene, CDR1 is MDHEN and CDR2 is SYDVKM. This CDR3 has 11 residues. V shed 6 bases, J shed 12 bases, and the junction held 6 bases outside the gene matches.

The rearrangement links TRBV6-6 to TRBJ1-2, with unresolved D. V was trimmed by 1 base and J by 2 bases, leaving 5 bases between them. This CDR3 region has 13 residues. Per the germline V gene, CDR1 is MNHNY and CDR2 is SVGAGI (reference sequence). The CDR3 sequence is CASSYLNNYGYTF. CDR3 sequence (DNA): TGTGCCAGCAGTTACTTGAACAACTATGGCTACACCTTC.